This entry lists 27 T cell receptor beta chains sequenced from one sample in a study of Ad26.COV2.S vaccination and SARS-CoV-2 variants. Sequencing was performed with immunoSEQ multiplex PCR; in TCRdb, only in-frame clones are kept and a portion is missing. The profile shows about 350,000 clones, around 88% of them singletons. Treatment here: roughly 19 received Ad26.COV2.S at low or high dose, single or two shots; roughly five received placebo; per-sample allocation not given. Specimen acquisition occurred on day 63 following the initial vaccine or placebo injection. The sequences come from peripheral blood, collected in a trial of Ad26.COV2.S vaccine versus placebo. Receptors were obtained from a person between 18 and 65 years old who received the Ad26.COV2.S COVID-19 vaccine or a placebo.

This clone appeared a few times. The rearrangement links TRBV19 to TRBJ1-6; D is ambiguous. Germline CDR1 LNHDA, CDR2 SQIVND (reference sequence). This CDR3 contains 16 residues. V was shortened by 6 bases and J by 0 bases, with 12 bases between the two germline ends. The CDR3, as DNA: TGTGCCAGTAGCTCTGGGTTCCGCTCCTATAATTCACCCCTCCACTTT. Translated, it gives CASSSGFRSYNSPLHF.

This clone has only one observation. CDR3 DNA sequence: TGCGCCAGCAGCCCAGGGGGCTCCTATGGCTACACCTTC. Amino acids: CASSPGGSYGYTF. The rearrangement joins TRBV5-1 to TRBJ1-2, with 8 bases aligning to TRBD1. The CDR3 consists of 13 residues. The V segment lost 4 bases and the J segment 4 bases; nucleotides outside the gene matches: 3. Germline loops: CDR1 SGHRS, CDR2 YFSETQ.

The V and J genes are TRBV7-2 and TRBJ2-5, with unresolved D. V was clipped by 5 bases and J by 3 bases, with 13 bases between them. This CDR3 comprises 14 residues. The V gene's germline CDR1 is SGHTA and CDR2 FQGNSA. CDR3 sequence: CASSPVGLEETQYF. DNA for the CDR3: TGTGCCAGCAGCCCCGTGGGGTTGGAAGAGACCCAGTACTTC.

The chain recombines TRBV29-1 with TRBJ2-7; D call uncertain. Per germline, CDR1 SQVTM and CDR2 ANQGSEA. The ends were cut back, 5 bases at V and 4 bases at J, with 15 bases in the middle. The CDR3 is made up of 13 amino acids. The CDR3 region is CSVRMAGKYEQYF. The CDR3 nucleotides read TGCAGCGTTCGAATGGCTGGGAAGTACGAGCAGTACTTC.

The chain couples TRBV27 to TRBJ2-1; 12 positions agree with TRBD2. Per germline, CDR1 MNHEY and CDR2 SMNVEV (reference sequence). V dropped 5 bases and J dropped 6; count of bases not matched to a gene: 2. The CDR3 consists of 14 residues. The CDR3: CASSPGLAGNEQFF. DNA for the CDR3: TGTGCCAGCAGTCCGGGACTAGCGGGCAATGAGCAGTTCTTC.

V usage is TRBV21-1 and J usage is TRBJ2-3; the table's D gene call, TRBD1, was not cross checked with the DNA. TRBV21-1 is an annotated pseudogene. The CDR3 has 18 residues. CDR3: CASSKRRATGSLTDTQYF. The DNA of the CDR3 is TGTGCCAGCAGCAAAAGAAGGGCGACAGGGTCCCTCACAGATACGCAGTATTTT.

Notes on this clone: The same CDR3 also results from other DNA sequences found in this sample. V is TRBV18 and J is TRBJ2-2, with D tentatively TRBD1 (5 bases). Germline V gene lookup returns CDR1 KGHSH and CDR2 LQKENI. CDR3 length: 14 amino acids. V shed 3 bases and J shed 4 bases, with 9 bases lying between them. The CDR3 loop is CASSPGQGTGELFF. CDR3 DNA sequence: TGTGCCAGCTCACCGGGGCAGGGCACCGGGGAGCTGTTTTTT.

This chain connects TRBV10-3 to TRBJ2-7; D could derive from TRBD1 or TRBD2 (5 bases each). CDR1 and CDR2 (germline): ENHRY, SYGVKD. This CDR3 has 15 amino acids. The V end was cut by 5 bases, the J end by 0 bases, with 14 bases between. The CDR3 loop is CAISNAGTASYEQYF. CDR3 DNA: TGTGCCATCAGTAACGCCGGGACGGCCTCCTACGAGCAGTACTTC.

This clone has only a few counts. CDR3 in amino acids: CASSLPFLANQPQHF. As DNA, the CDR3 is TGTGCCAGCAGTTTACCCTTCTTGGCTAATCAGCCCCAGCATTTT. This rearrangement joins TRBV28 to TRBJ1-5; D unresolved. The CDR3 runs 15 residues. Trimming took 2 bases from V and 4 from J, leaving 12 bases between them. CDR1 and CDR2 from the germline V gene are MDHEN and SYDVKM.

In the case of this clone: The junction departs from germline at one end; a sequencing error may be responsible. The V and J genes are TRBV7-2 and TRBJ1-4; D not certain. This CDR3 has 16 amino acids. Germline CDR1 SGHTA, CDR2 FQGNSA. This CDR3 reads CANSLAHAGGGEKLFF. DNA of the CDR3: TGTGCCAACAGCTTAGCGCATGCGGGAGGTGGGGAAAAACTGTTTTTT.

The V call is TRBV10-3, the J call TRBJ2-3, with D possibly being TRBD2 (5 bases). Deletions cut 4 bases from V and 6 bases from J, with 8 bases between. Germline V lookup: CDR1 ENHRY, CDR2 SYGVKD. CDR3 length equals 12 residues. In nucleotides, the CDR3 is TGTGCCATCAGTGCTAGCCGGGATACGCAGTATTTT. It yields the protein CAISASRDTQYF.

The J gene is TRBJ1-1, the V gene TRBV5-1; D not resolved. Trimming removed 4 bases at V and 8 bases at J, with 18 bases between. Germline assignment: CDR1 SGHRS and CDR2 YFSETQ. There are 14 residues in the CDR3. The CDR3 DNA reads TGCGCCAGCAGCATAGCGGGAGCCATCGGCGAAGCTTTCTTT. Amino acids: CASSIAGAIGEAFF.

The rearrangement uses TRBV2 and TRBJ2-3, with TRBD2 matching 11 bases. The V gene end was trimmed by 7 bases and the J gene end by 3 bases; junction bases not matched to a gene: 6. CDR1 SNHLY and CDR2 FYNNEI come from the germline V gene. CDR3 size: 15 residues. Here the CDR3 DNA reads TGTGCCAGCAAAATAGCGGGGGGGCTAACAGATACGCAGTATTTT. This sequence encodes CASKIAGGLTDTQYF.

This chain connects TRBV19 to TRBJ2-7; TRBD2 matches 7 bases. Germline CDR1 and CDR2: LNHDA and SQIVND (reference sequence). V shed 8 bases, J shed 0 bases, and the junction held 10 bases outside the gene matches. This CDR3 has 15 residues. CDR3 nucleotide sequence: TGTGCCAGTTCGTCGTCGGGAGGCAGCTCCTACGAGCAGTACTTC. Translating it yields CASSSSGGSSYEQYF.

This sequence joins TRBV15 and TRBJ2-7; 13 bases are shared with TRBD2. Germline CDR1 and CDR2: LNHNV and YYDKDF (reference sequence). V lost 1 base to trimming and J lost 3 bases; unmatched junction nucleotides: 3. The CDR3 contains 16 residues. DNA of the CDR3: TGTGCCACCAGCAGAGGAGGACTAGCGGGAGACTACGAGCAGTACTTC. Amino acid sequence: CATSRGGLAGDYEQYF.

V usage is TRBV5-1 and J usage is TRBJ2-5; the D gene is possibly TRBD2 (5 bases). Germline V gives CDR1 SGHRS, CDR2 YFSETQ. The CDR3 loop spans 14 amino acids. V was trimmed by 3 bases and J by 5 bases, leaving 14 bases between them. The CDR3 bases are TGCGCCAGCAGCTGGCTCCCGGGGTCGGAGACCCAGTACTTC. Amino acid sequence: CASSWLPGSETQYF.

The V and J genes are TRBV6-1 and TRBJ1-1; 9 nucleotides agree with TRBD1. CDR3 length: 15 amino acids. V shed 3 bases and J 2 bases; nucleotides not matched to a gene: 4. Germline V gene sequence: CDR1 MNHNS, CDR2 SASEGT. This CDR3 reads CASSDSTGGNTEAFF. The CDR3 coding sequence is TGTGCCAGCAGTGATTCGACAGGGGGAAACACTGAAGCTTTCTTT.

The chain has TRBV3-1 (or the pseudogene TRBV3-2) and TRBJ1-2, with a possible D match to TRBD1 (6 bases). Trimming stripped 0 bases from V and 12 bases from J, with 14 bases between. This CDR3 comprises 13 residues. CDR1 and CDR2 (germline): LGHDT, YNNKEL (reference sequence). The CDR3 reads CASSQDLGGAHTF. The CDR3 nucleotides read TGTGCCAGCAGCCAAGATTTAGGGGGGGCCCACACCTTC.

The CDR3: CASSANSNQPQHF. CDR3 bases: TGTGCCAGCAGTGCCAATAGCAATCAGCCCCAGCATTTT. The V call is TRBV2, the J call TRBJ1-5; D gene unclear. In germline, CDR1 is SNHLY, CDR2 FYNNEI. The length of the CDR3 is 13 residues. V dropped 4 bases and J dropped 0 bases, with 4 bases sitting between them.

The rearrangement links TRBV21-1 to TRBJ1-5; the listed D gene, TRBD1, was not tested against the DNA. TRBV21-1 has pseudogene status. The CDR3 totals 15 residues. The CDR3 region is CARVRDRGFNQPQHF. The CDR3 DNA follows: TGTGCCCGCGTCCGGGACAGGGGGTTCAATCAGCCCCAGCATTTT.

The chain links TRBV4-1 to TRBJ1-1; tentatively, D is TRBD1 (5 bases). Trimming removed 4 bases at V and 6 bases at J, with 15 bases between. Per germline, CDR1 MGHRA and CDR2 YSYEKL. This CDR3 has 14 amino acids. As DNA, the CDR3 is TGCGCCAGCAGCCTAGATGGCGGGGGGTCTGAAGCTTTCTTT. This encodes CASSLDGGGSEAFF.

The chain couples TRBV2 to TRBJ1-2; TRBD1 matches at 8 bases. Germline V gene data show CDR1 as SNHLY and CDR2 as FYNNEI. Trimming cost V 7 bases and J 6 bases; bases outside gene matches: 7. The CDR3 totals 13 residues. Here the CDR3 DNA reads TGTGCCAGCACGCGACAGGGGTATGATGGCTACACCTTC. Its translation: CASTRQGYDGYTF. The full variable domain, its missing parts supplied by reference TRBV2 and TRBJ1-2, is EPEVTQTPSHQVTQMGQEVILRCVPISNHLYFYWYRQILGQKVEFLVSFYNNEISEKSEIFDDQFSVERPDGSNFTLKIRSTKLEDSAMYFCASTRQGYDGYTFGSGTRLTVV.

J is TRBJ2-3 and V is TRBV5-1, with 13 bases identical to TRBD2. CDR3 length: 16 residues. The ends lost 4 bases at V and 6 bases at J; junction bases unmatched: 8. Germline V gives CDR1 SGHRS, CDR2 YFSETQ. This chain's CDR3 is CASSPGLAGVSDTQYF. The CDR3 DNA reads TGCGCCAGCAGCCCTGGACTAGCGGGAGTGTCCGATACGCAGTATTTT. Variable domain in full (rest from reference TRBV5-1 and TRBJ2-3): KAGVTQTPRYLIKTRGQQVTLSCSPISGHRSVSWYQQTPGQGLQFLFEYFSETQRNKGNFPGRFSGRQFSNSRSEMNVSTLELGDSALYLCASSPGLAGVSDTQYFGPGTRLTVL.

The rearrangement uses TRBV6-5 and TRBJ2-7, with 7 nucleotides matching TRBD1. Germline CDR1 and CDR2: MNHEY and SVGAGI. This CDR3 has 16 residues. V shed 0 bases, J shed 6 bases, and the junction held 11 bases outside the gene matches. The CDR3 here is CASSYSTTGRMGEQYF. The CDR3 bases are TGTGCCAGCAGTTACTCGACGACAGGGCGAATGGGCGAGCAGTACTTC.

The CDR3 loop is CASSQPSTGELFF. The CDR3 bases are TGTGCCAGCAGCCAGCCGAGTACCGGGGAGCTGTTTTTT. The chain has TRBV3-1 (or the pseudogene TRBV3-2) and TRBJ2-2; D remains ambiguous. Trimming left V 3 bases short and J 5 bases short, with 7 bases between. The CDR3 runs 13 residues. In germline, CDR1 is LGHDT, CDR2 YNNKEL (reference sequence).

The chain carries TRBV4-1 and TRBJ1-4, with unresolved D. V was clipped by 1 base and J by 8 bases, with 11 bases between them. CDR1 is MGHRA and CDR2 is YSYEKL in the germline V gene. CDR3 length: 14 amino acids. CDR3 bases: TGCGCCAGCAGCCAAGGGATGGGCTCGGAAAAACTGTTTTTT. Translation: CASSQGMGSEKLFF.

The CDR3 spells CASSTGDSPSPLHF. The CDR3 DNA is TGTGCCAGTAGTACCGGGGACAGCCCTTCACCCCTCCACTTT. The rearrangement joins TRBV19 to TRBJ1-6, with TRBD1 matching 7 bases. Germline CDR1 reads LNHDA; CDR2 reads SQIVND (reference sequence). This CDR3 has 14 residues. The V gene end was trimmed by 4 bases and the J gene end by 9 bases; junction bases not matched to a gene: 6. The full variable domain, in which reference TRBV19 and TRBJ1-6 provide the parts outside the CDR3, is DGGITQSPKYLFRKEGQNVTLSCEQNLNHDAMYWYRQDPGQGLRLIYYSQIVNDFQKGDIAEGYSVSREKKESFPLTVTSAQKNPTAFYLCASSTGDSPSPLHFGNGTRLTVT.